This passage covers 16 T cell receptor beta chains from one sample sequenced in a study of T cell changes during pregnancy in multiple sclerosis. Measured with immunoSEQ multiplex PCR; TCRdb has only the in-frame clones, and not every one. In the table there are roughly 61,000 clones, 80% to 90% of which are singletons. The sequences come from peripheral blood, collected in the first trimester of pregnancy. The receptors were gathered from a female donor in good health, enrolled as a control in a pregnancy study.

J is TRBJ2-3 and V is TRBV19; perhaps TRBD2 as D (6 bases). The CDR3 runs 13 residues. CDR1 and CDR2 (germline): LNHDA, SQIVND (reference sequence). V lost 9 bases and J lost 1, with 11 bases in between. CDR3 in DNA: TGTGCCAGCGGGGGTGTAGGCACAGATACGCAGTATTTT. This sequence encodes CASGGVGTDTQYF.

The rearrangement links TRBV6-1 to TRBJ1-3; D remains ambiguous. Germline CDR1 is MNHNS and CDR2 is SASEGT. V dropped 8 bases and J dropped 3 bases, with 8 bases sitting between them. The CDR3 sequence is 12 residues long. CDR3 sequence (DNA): TGTGCCAGCGAGCGGATTGGAAACACCATATATTTT. It codes for CASERIGNTIYF.

The chain is built from TRBV5-6 and TRBJ1-1, with 9 bases fitting TRBD1. Germline values: CDR1 SGHDT, CDR2 YYEEEE. The CDR3 covers 12 residues. J was trimmed by 7 bases and V by 4 bases; bases with no gene match: 2. CDR3 in DNA: TGTGCCAGCAGCCCGACAGGGGGTGAAGCTTTCTTT. It yields the protein CASSPTGGEAFF.

The chain employs TRBV19 and TRBJ2-6, with D hard to call. This CDR3 contains 14 residues. Germline V gene lookup returns CDR1 LNHDA and CDR2 SQIVND (reference sequence). Between the trimmed V and J ends, which lost 7 bases and 0 bases, there was a span of 7 bases. CDR3 in DNA: TGTGCCAGTAAGGAGCACTCTGGGGCCAACGTCCTGACTTTC. Its translation is CASKEHSGANVLTF.

The chain employs TRBV7-9 and TRBJ1-3; D is possibly TRBD1 (6 bases). V gave up 5 bases and J gave up 0 bases, with 11 bases separating them. Germline CDR1 is SEHNR and CDR2 is FQNEAQ (reference sequence). The CDR3 is 15 residues long. The CDR3 sequence is CASSLTGDSGNTIYF. The DNA of the CDR3 is TGTGCCAGCAGCCTGACAGGCGACTCTGGAAACACCATATATTTT.

The rearrangement uses TRBV15 and TRBJ2-6; maybe TRBD2 (6 bases). The V end lost 1 base, the J end lost 0 bases, and 10 bases lay between the germline ends. CDR3 length equals 17 residues. Germline V CDR1 and CDR2: LNHNV, YYDKDF (reference sequence). The CDR3, as DNA: TGTGCCACCAGCAGAGGGGAGGTCTACTCTGGGGCCAACGTCCTGACTTTC. This gives the protein CATSRGEVYSGANVLTF.

This CDR3 reads CASSTDRDQPQHF. Written as DNA, the CDR3 is TGTGCCAGCAGCACGGACAGGGACCAGCCCCAGCATTTT. This rearrangement joins TRBV6-4 to TRBJ1-5; 8 nucleotides match TRBD1. Germline CDR1 MRHNA, CDR2 SNTAGT. The CDR3 loop spans 13 amino acids. The V segment lost 6 bases and the J segment 7 bases; nucleotides outside the gene matches: 5.

J is TRBJ1-2 and V is TRBV4-3; D perhaps matches TRBD1 (5 bases). The CDR3 contains 12 residues. Per the germline V gene, CDR1 is LGHNA and CDR2 is YSLEER. V was trimmed by 8 bases and J by 1 base, leaving 8 bases between them. The CDR3 DNA is TGCGCCAGCCGGGGGTATAACTATGGCTACACCTTC. This sequence encodes CASRGYNYGYTF.

The DNA for the CDR3 is TGTGCCAGTACCGCGGGACAGGGCTATGGCTACACCTTC. This translates into CASTAGQGYGYTF. The rearrangement uses TRBV19 and TRBJ1-2; 9 bases fit TRBD1. The CDR3 consists of 13 residues. Germline CDR1 and CDR2: LNHDA and SQIVND (reference sequence). Trimming took 7 bases from V and 4 from J; bases not matched to a gene: 4.

The chain couples TRBV4-3 to TRBJ2-3; 9 bases fit TRBD2. The CDR3 contains 16 residues. Trimming removed 0 bases from V and 7 bases from J; junction bases left unmatched: 8. The V gene's germline CDR1 is LGHNA and CDR2 YSLEER. Here the CDR3 reads CASSQESAGGPHTQYF. For the CDR3, the DNA is TGCGCCAGCAGCCAAGAGTCCGCGGGGGGGCCCCATACGCAGTATTTT.

The gene calls are TRBV7-6 and TRBJ2-5; D might be TRBD2 (6 bases). V was clipped by 0 bases and J by 2 bases, with 7 bases between them. Germline CDR1 and CDR2: SGHVS and FNYEAQ. The CDR3 contains 14 residues. CDR3 amino acids: CASSLAGGQETQYF. The CDR3 nucleotides are TGTGCCAGCAGCTTAGCGGGGGGACAAGAGACCCAGTACTTC. Together with reference TRBV7-6 and TRBJ2-5, the CDR3 gives the full variable domain: GAGVSQSPRYKVTKRGQDVALRCDPISGHVSLYWYRQALGQGPEFLTYFNYEAQQDKSGLPNDRFSAERPEGSISTLTIQRTEQRDSAMYRCASSLAGGQETQYFGPGTRLLVL.

This clone has only one observation. The rearrangement links TRBV7-8 to TRBJ1-2, with TRBD1 matching over 7 bases. V trimming: 1 base; J trimming: 3 bases; junction bases outside the gene matches: 8. The CDR3 is 16 residues long. CDR1 and CDR2 from the germline V gene are SGHVS and FQNEAQ. The CDR3 here is CASSLGPRQGHYGYTF. The DNA of the CDR3 is TGTGCCAGCAGCTTAGGCCCCCGACAGGGACACTATGGCTACACCTTC. Full variable domain (remainder filled in from reference TRBV7-8 and TRBJ1-2): GAGVSQSPRYKVAKRGQDVALRCDPISGHVSLFWYQQALGQGPEFLTYFQNEAQLDKSGLPSDRFFAERPEGSVSTLKIQRTQQEDSAVYLCASSLGPRQGHYGYTFGSGTRLTVV.

V and J are TRBV30 and TRBJ1-1; no reliable D call. The CDR3 runs 14 residues. The germline V gene encodes CDR1 GTSNPN and CDR2 SVGIG (reference sequence). V was pared by 3 bases and J by 1 base, with 12 bases between. In DNA, the CDR3 is TGTGCCTGGAGGTTTCAGGCAGGGAACACTGAAGCTTTCTTT. Its translation is CAWRFQAGNTEAFF.

The chain is built from TRBV5-4 and TRBJ1-2, with D unclear. CDR1 and CDR2 (germline): SGHNT, YYREEE (reference sequence). This CDR3 is 14 amino acids long. Trimming pared 4 bases from V and 0 bases from J, leaving 10 bases between. This CDR3 reads CASSPGGSNYGYTF. CDR3 DNA sequence: TGTGCCAGCAGCCCGGGAGGTTCTAACTATGGCTACACCTTC.

V is TRBV30 and J is TRBJ2-2, with 8 bases matching TRBD2. The CDR3 consists of 16 residues. V dropped 3 bases and J dropped 5; count of bases not matched to a gene: 11. Germline loops: CDR1 GTSNPN, CDR2 SVGIG (reference sequence). Here the CDR3 DNA reads TGTGCCTGGAGGGGAAGCCAGCGGGGGTGGACCGGGGAGCTGTTTTTT. This sequence encodes CAWRGSQRGWTGELFF.

The J gene is TRBJ1-1, the V gene TRBV7-6, with D unclear. The CDR3 spans 15 residues. The germline V gene encodes CDR1 SGHVS and CDR2 FNYEAQ. Trimming took 4 bases from V and 4 from J, leaving 16 bases between them. CDR3 nucleotide sequence: TGTGCCAGCAGCTGGGCGCGGGATTGGTCCACTGAAGCTTTCTTT. Translation: CASSWARDWSTEAFF. Filled out from reference TRBV7-6 and TRBJ1-1, the complete variable domain reads GAGVSQSPRYKVTKRGQDVALRCDPISGHVSLYWYRQALGQGPEFLTYFNYEAQQDKSGLPNDRFSAERPEGSISTLTIQRTEQRDSAMYRCASSWARDWSTEAFFGQGTRLTVV.